This T cell receptor (beta chain) was sequenced for a study of T cells in Graves' hyperthyroidism and ophthalmopathy. Regions amplified from RNA transcripts were the TCR beta CDR3 regions. HTBI primers were used for first-round RT-PCR of the TCR CDR3. TCRdb re-analysed the multiplex PCR reads in MiXCR, keeping a single row per CDR3 protein. The profile shows around 620,000 distinct CDR3 sequences, 15% to 20% of them singletons. Not enrolled were patients with uncontrolled infection, other autoimmune disease, pregnancy or lactation. Germline V gene lookup returns CDR1 SNHLY and CDR2 FYNNEI. After removal of 3 bases from V and 2 bases from J, the junction contained 1 base not matched to a gene. The CDR3 extends over 14 amino acids.

Material for sequencing was blood. The genes are TRBV2 and TRBJ1-3; 7 bases match TRBD1. The TCR sequence derives from a woman aged 25 to 39 with Graves' hyperthyroidism. The CDR3 loop is CASSEDRTGNTIYF. The CDR3 bases are TGTGCCAGCAGTGAGGACAGGACTGGAAACACCATATATTTT. Full variable domain (remainder filled in from reference TRBV2 and TRBJ1-3): EPEVTQTPSHQVTQMGQEVILRCVPISNHLYFYWYRQILGQKVEFLVSFYNNEISEKSEIFDDQFSVERPDGSNFTLKIRSTKLEDSAMYFCASSEDRTGNTIYFGEGSWLTVV.